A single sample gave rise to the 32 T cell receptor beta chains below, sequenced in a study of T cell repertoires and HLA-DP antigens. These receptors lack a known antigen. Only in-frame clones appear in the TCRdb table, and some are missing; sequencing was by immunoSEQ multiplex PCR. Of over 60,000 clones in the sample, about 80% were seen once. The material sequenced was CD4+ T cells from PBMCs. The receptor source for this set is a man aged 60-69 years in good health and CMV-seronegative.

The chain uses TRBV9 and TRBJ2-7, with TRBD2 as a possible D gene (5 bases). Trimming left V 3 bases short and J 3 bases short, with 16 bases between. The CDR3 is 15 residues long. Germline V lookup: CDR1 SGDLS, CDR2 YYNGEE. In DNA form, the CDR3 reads TGTGCCAGCAGCGGCGGCGGGCTTGGGCGCTACGAGCAGTACTTC. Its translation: CASSGGGLGRYEQYF.

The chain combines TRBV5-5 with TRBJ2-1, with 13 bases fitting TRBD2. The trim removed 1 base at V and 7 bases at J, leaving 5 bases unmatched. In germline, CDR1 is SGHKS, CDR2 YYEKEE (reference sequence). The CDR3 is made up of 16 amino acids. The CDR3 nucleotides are TGTGCCAGCAGCTTGCCGACTAGCGGGGGGAGGAATGAGCAGTTCTTC. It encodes CASSLPTSGGRNEQFF.

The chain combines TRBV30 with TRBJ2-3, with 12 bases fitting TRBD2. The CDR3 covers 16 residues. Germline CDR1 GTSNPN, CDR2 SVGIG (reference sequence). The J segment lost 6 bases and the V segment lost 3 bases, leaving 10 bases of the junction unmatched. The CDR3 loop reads CAWSHGLAGRGDTQYF. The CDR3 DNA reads TGTGCCTGGAGCCATGGACTAGCGGGACGTGGGGATACGCAGTATTTT.

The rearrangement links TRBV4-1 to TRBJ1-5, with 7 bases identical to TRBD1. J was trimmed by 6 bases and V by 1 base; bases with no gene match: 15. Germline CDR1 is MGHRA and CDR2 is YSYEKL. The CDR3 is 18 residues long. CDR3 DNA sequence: TGCGCCAGCAGCCAAGTTAGTATGGGAGGGACAGCAGCTCAGCCCCAGCATTTT. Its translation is CASSQVSMGGTAAQPQHF.

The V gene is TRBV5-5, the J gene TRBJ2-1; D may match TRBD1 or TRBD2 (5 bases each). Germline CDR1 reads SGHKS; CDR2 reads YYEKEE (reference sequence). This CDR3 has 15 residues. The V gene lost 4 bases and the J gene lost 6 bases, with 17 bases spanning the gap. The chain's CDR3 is CASSPGTANPNEQFF. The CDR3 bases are TGTGCCAGCAGCCCCGGGACGGCTAACCCCAATGAGCAGTTCTTC. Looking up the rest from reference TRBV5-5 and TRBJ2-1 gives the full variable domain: DAGVTQSPTHLIKTRGQQVTLRCSPISGHKSVSWYQQVLGQGPQFIFQYYEKEERGRGNFPDRFSARQFPNYSSELNVNALLLGDSALYLCASSPGTANPNEQFFGPGTRLTVL.

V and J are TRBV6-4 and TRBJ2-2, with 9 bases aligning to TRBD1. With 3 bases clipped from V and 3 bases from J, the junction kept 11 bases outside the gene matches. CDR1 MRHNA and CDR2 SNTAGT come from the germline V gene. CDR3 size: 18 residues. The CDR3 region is CASSEAGIGTGYTGELFF. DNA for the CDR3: TGTGCCAGCAGTGAGGCCGGTATCGGGACAGGGTACACCGGGGAGCTGTTTTTT.

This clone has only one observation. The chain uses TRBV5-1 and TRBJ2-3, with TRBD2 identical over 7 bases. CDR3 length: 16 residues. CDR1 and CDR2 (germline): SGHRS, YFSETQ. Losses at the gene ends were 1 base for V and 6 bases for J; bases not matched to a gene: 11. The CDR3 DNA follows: TGCGCCAGCAGCTTGTTCGCAGGGAGGGGTGTCGATACGCAGTATTTT. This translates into CASSLFAGRGVDTQYF.

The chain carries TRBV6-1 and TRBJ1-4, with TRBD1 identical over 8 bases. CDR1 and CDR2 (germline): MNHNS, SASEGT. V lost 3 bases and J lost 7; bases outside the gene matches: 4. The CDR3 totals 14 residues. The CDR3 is CASSELQGGEKLFF. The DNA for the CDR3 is TGTGCCAGCAGTGAGCTACAGGGGGGTGAAAAACTGTTTTTT.

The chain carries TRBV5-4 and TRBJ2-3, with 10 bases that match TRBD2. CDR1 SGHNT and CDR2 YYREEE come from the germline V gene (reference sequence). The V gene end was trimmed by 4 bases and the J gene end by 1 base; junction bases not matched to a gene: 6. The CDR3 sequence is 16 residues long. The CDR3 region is CASSIKREGRTDTQYF. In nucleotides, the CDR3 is TGTGCCAGCAGCATTAAGCGGGAGGGCCGCACAGATACGCAGTATTTT.

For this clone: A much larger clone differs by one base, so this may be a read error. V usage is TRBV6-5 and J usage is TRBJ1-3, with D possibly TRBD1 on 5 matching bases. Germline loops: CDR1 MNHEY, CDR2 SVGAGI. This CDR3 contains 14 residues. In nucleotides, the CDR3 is TGTGCCAGCAGTTTCGGGGGGTCTGGAAACACCATACATTTT. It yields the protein CASSFGGSGNTIHF.

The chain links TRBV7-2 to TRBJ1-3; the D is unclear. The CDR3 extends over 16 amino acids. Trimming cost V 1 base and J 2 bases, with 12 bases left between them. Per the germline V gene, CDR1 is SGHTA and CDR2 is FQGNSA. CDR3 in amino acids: CASSLEGSFAGNTIYF. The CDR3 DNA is TGTGCCAGCAGCTTAGAGGGCAGCTTTGCTGGAAACACCATATATTTT. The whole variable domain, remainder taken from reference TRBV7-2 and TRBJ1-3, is GAGVSQSPSNKVTEKGKDVELRCDPISGHTALYWYRQSLGQGLEFLIYFQGNSAPDKSGLPSDRFSAERTGGSVSTLTIQRTQQEDSAVYLCASSLEGSFAGNTIYFGEGSWLTVV.

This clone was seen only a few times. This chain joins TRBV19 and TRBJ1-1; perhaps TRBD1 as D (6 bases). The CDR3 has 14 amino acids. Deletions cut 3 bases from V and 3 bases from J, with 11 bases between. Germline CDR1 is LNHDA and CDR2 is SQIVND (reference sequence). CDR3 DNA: TGTGCCAGTAGTATTTACAGGGAGGACACTGAAGCTTTCTTT. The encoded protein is CASSIYREDTEAFF.

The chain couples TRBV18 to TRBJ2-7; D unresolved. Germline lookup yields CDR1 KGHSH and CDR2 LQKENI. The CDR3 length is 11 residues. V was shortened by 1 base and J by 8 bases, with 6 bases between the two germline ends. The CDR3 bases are TGTGCCAGCTCACCACGGGATAAGCAGTACTTC. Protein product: CASSPRDKQYF.

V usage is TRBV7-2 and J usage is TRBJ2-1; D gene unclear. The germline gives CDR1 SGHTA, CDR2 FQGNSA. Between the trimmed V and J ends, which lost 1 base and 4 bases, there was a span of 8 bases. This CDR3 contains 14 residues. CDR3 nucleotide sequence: TGTGCCAGCAGCTTAGGCGGAATATACAATGAGCAGTTCTTC. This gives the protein CASSLGGIYNEQFF. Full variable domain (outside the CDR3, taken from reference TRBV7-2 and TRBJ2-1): GAGVSQSPSNKVTEKGKDVELRCDPISGHTALYWYRQSLGQGLEFLIYFQGNSAPDKSGLPSDRFSAERTGGSVSTLTIQRTQQEDSAVYLCASSLGGIYNEQFFGPGTRLTVL.

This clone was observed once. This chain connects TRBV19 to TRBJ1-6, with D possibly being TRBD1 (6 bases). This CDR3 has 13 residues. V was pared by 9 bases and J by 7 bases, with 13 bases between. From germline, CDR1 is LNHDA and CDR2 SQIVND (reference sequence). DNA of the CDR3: TGTGCCAGCACCGGGACATCAAATTCACCCCTCCACTTT. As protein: CASTGTSNSPLHF. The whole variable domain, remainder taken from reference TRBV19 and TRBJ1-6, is DGGITQSPKYLFRKEGQNVTLSCEQNLNHDAMYWYRQDPGQGLRLIYYSQIVNDFQKGDIAEGYSVSREKKESFPLTVTSAQKNPTAFYLCASTGTSNSPLHFGNGTRLTVT.

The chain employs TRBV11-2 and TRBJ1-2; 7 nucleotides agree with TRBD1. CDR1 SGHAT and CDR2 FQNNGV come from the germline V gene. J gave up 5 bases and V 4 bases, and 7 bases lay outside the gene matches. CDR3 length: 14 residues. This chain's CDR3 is CASSYLTGAYGYTF. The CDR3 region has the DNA TGTGCCAGCAGCTACCTTACAGGGGCATATGGCTACACCTTC.

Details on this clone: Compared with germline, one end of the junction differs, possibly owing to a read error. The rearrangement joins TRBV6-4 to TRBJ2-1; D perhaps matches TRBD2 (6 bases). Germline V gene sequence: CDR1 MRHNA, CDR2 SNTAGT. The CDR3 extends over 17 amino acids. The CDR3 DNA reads TGTGCCAGCAGCGACTCGGGCTTAGCGGTGTGGTACAATGAGCAGTTCTTC. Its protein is CASSDSGLAVWYNEQFF.

The chain's CDR3 is CASSLSGGTGELFF. The DNA for the CDR3 is TGTGCCAGCAGCCTCTCTGGAGGCACCGGGGAGCTGTTTTTT. V and J are TRBV7-3 and TRBJ2-2; TRBD2 is a possible D gene (5 bases). Trimming removed 5 bases at V and 4 bases at J, with 11 bases between. This CDR3 region has 14 residues. The V gene's germline CDR1 is SGHTA and CDR2 FQGTGA.

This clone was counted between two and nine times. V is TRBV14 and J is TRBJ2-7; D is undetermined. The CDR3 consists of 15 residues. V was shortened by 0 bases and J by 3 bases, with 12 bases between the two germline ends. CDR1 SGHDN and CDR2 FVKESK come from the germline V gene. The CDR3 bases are TGTGCCAGCAGCCAAGATTACCGGCCTTTCTACGAGCAGTACGTC. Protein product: CASSQDYRPFYEQYV.

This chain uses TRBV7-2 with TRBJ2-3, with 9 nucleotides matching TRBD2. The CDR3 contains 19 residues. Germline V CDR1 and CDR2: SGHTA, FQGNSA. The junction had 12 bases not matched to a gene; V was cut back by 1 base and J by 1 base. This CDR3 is CASSLERLAGGDGTDTQYF. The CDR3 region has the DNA TGTGCCAGCAGCTTAGAGAGGTTGGCGGGGGGGGACGGCACAGATACGCAGTATTTT.

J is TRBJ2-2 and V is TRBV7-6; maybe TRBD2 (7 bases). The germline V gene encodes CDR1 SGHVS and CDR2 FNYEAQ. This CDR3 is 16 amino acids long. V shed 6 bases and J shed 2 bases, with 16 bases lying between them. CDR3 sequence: CASRETSGGNTGELFF. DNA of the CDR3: TGTGCCAGCAGGGAGACATCGGGGGGCAACACCGGGGAGCTGTTTTTT.

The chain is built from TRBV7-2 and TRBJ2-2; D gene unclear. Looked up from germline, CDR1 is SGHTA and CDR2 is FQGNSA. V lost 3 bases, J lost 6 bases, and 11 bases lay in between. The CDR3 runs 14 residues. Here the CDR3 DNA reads TGTGCCAGCAGCTTCAGTCCAGACGCCGGGGAGCTGTTTTTT. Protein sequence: CASSFSPDAGELFF. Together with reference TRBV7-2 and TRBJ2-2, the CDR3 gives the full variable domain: GAGVSQSPSNKVTEKGKDVELRCDPISGHTALYWYRQSLGQGLEFLIYFQGNSAPDKSGLPSDRFSAERTGGSVSTLTIQRTQQEDSAVYLCASSFSPDAGELFFGEGSRLTVL.

DNA for the CDR3: TGTGCCAGTAGTATAGACAGGTCCTCGGAGACCCAGTACTTC. This gives the protein CASSIDRSSETQYF. The genes are TRBV19 and TRBJ2-5; no firm D call. The V gene's germline CDR1 is LNHDA and CDR2 SQIVND (reference sequence). The CDR3 contains 14 residues. The germline V and J ends were trimmed by 0 bases and 5 bases, with 10 bases remaining between them.

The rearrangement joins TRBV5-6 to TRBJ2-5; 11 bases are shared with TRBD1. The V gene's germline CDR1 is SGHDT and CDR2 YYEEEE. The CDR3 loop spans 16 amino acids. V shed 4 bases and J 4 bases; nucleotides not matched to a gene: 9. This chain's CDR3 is CASSPAGQGAGETQYF. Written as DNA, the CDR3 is TGTGCCAGCAGCCCGGCCGGACAGGGGGCAGGAGAGACCCAGTACTTC.

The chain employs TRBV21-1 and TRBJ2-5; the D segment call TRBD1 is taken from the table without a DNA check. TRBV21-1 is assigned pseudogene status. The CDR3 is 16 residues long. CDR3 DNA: TGTGCCAGCTCCCACCCTACAGGAGTCAGTGCAAAGACCCAGTACTTC. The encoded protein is CASSHPTGVSAKTQYF.

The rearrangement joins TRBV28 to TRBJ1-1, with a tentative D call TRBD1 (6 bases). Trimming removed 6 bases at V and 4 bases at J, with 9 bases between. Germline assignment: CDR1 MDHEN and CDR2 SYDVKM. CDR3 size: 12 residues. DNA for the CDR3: TGTGCCAGCAGCTCAGGGGCCACTGAAGCTTTCTTT. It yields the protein CASSSGATEAFF.

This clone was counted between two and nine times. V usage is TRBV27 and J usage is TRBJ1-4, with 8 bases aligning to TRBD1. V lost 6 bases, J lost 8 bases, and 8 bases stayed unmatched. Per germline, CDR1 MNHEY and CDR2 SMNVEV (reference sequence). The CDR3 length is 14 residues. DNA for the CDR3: TGTGCCAGCAGCCGGACAGGGAAGGGGGAAAAACTGTTTTTT. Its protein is CASSRTGKGEKLFF.

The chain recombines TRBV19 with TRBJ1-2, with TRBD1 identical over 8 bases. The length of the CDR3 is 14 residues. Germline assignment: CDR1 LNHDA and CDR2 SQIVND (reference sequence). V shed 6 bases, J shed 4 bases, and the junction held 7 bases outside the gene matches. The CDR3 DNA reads TGTGCCAGTAGAGACGGACAGGGAGGCTATGGCTACACCTTC. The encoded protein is CASRDGQGGYGYTF.

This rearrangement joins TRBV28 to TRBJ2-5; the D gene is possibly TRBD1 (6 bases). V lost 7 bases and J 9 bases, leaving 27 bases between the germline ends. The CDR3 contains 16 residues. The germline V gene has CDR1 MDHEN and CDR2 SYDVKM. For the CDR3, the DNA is TGTGCCAGCAATTCCCCGACAGGAGAAGTTATTAAGGCCCAGTACTTC. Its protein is CASNSPTGEVIKAQYF.

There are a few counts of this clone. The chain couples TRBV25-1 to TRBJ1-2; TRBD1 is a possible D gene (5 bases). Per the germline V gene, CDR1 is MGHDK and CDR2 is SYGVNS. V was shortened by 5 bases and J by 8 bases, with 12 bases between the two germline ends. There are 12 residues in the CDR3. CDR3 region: CASSSQGIGYTF. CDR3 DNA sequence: TGTGCCAGCAGTAGTCAGGGTATCGGCTACACCTTC.

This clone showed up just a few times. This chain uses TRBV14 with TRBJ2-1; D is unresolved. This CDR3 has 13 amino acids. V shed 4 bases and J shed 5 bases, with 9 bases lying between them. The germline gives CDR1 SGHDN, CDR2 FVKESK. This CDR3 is CASSRLSNNEQFF. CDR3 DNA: TGTGCCAGCAGCCGACTCTCAAACAATGAGCAGTTCTTC.

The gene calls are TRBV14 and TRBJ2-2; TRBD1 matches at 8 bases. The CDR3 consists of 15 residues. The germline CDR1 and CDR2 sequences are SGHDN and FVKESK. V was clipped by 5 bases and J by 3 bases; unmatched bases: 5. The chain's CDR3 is CASSYGTGDTGELFF. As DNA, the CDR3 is TGTGCCAGCAGCTACGGGACAGGCGACACCGGGGAGCTGTTTTTT.